This is a list of T cell receptor beta chains from one sample in a study of T cell responses to AZD1222 COVID-19 vaccine. The data were produced by immunoSEQ multiplex PCR, yet TCRdb's version contains in-frame clones alone and is incomplete. The table has about 98,000 clones, about four fifths seen once; the top ten hold over 15%. The sequencing here drew on peripheral blood, taken on day 0 of AZD1222 vaccination. These receptors all come from an adult in good health. The CDR3 runs from the conserved cysteine through the conserved F or W. D genes are given only for firm matches. Not all rows give a size; the values are once, few, many and, for expanded clones, a class.

abundance	d_gene	j_gene	v_gene	CDR3nt	CDR3aa
NA	NA	TRBJ2-3	TRBV28	TGTGCCAGCAGTTTATACGGACAGGCCAGGGACTCGGATTTCACAGATACGCAGTATTTT	CASSLYGQARDSDFTDTQYF
NA	TRBD1	TRBJ1-6	TRBV19	TGTGCCAGTAGTACCGAAACAGGGGGTTTTTCACCCCTCCACTTT	CASSTETGGFSPLHF
NA	TRBD1	TRBJ2-2	TRBV24-1	TGTGCCACCAGTGACCCCAGACAGGGGGCGGCCGGGGAGCTGTTTTTT	CATSDPRQGAAGELFF
NA	NA	TRBJ2-3	TRBV5-6	TGTGCCAGCAGCTTGGTTCTGGGAGGCCGCACAGATACGCAGTATTTT	CASSLVLGGRTDTQYF
once	NA	TRBJ1-3	TRBV6-6	TGTGCCAGCACCCATTTACAGGGTCACTCTGGAAACACCATATATTTT	CASTHLQGHSGNTIYF
few	NA	TRBJ2-2	TRBV14	TGTGCCAGCAGCCAGGTCACTAACACCGGGGAGCTGTTTTTT	CASSQVTNTGELFF
NA	TRBD1	TRBJ2-1	TRBV29-1	TGCAGCGCCGCAGGGGGCTCCTACAATGAGCAGTTCTTC	CSAAGGSYNEQFF
NA	TRBD1	TRBJ2-2	TRBV7-7	TGTGCTAGCAGCCGGGACAGGGCTGCCGGGGAGCTGTTTTTT	CASSRDRAAGELFF
NA	NA	TRBJ1-3	TRBV6-5	TGTGCCAGCAGTTACAGCCTATCCGGCGGAAACACCATATATTTT	CASSYSLSGGNTIYF
NA	NA	TRBJ1-2	TRBV28	TGTGCCAGCAGTATAACAGGGTGGAGTAACTATGGCTACACCTTC	CASSITGWSNYGYTF
NA	TRBD1	TRBJ2-1	TRBV4-3	TGCGCCAGCAGCCAGGCCGGGACAGGGGGCAATGAGCAGTTCTTC	CASSQAGTGGNEQFF